A selection of T cell receptor beta chains follows, all from one sample in a study of CXCR3-negative and CXCR3-positive naive CD8 T cells. TCRdb re-called the 5' RACE reads and gives one entry per CDR3 protein, without DNA. The sample table sets out tens of thousands of distinct CDR3 sequences. The sample was naive CXCR3- CD8+ T cells from blood. The source is a human donor in good health. Some clones in this sample may be carry-over from other donors' samples. The CDR3 runs from the conserved cysteine through the conserved F or W.

cdr3_aa	v_call	j_call
CSVDSRNTNTEAFF	TRBV29-1	TRBJ1-1
CSAKAGRTDTQYF	TRBV20-1	TRBJ2-3
CASSLSGGYNTDTQYF	TRBV28	TRBJ2-3
CASSYTERGASYEQYF	TRBV6-2/TRBV6-3	TRBJ2-7
CASSLDSDPFDEQFF	TRBV5-1	TRBJ2-1
CSASNGLHSYNEQFF	TRBV20-1	TRBJ2-1
CASSQQGLANEQFF	TRBV7-3	TRBJ2-1
CSVEDWESNYGYTF	TRBV29-1	TRBJ1-2
CASSQEGSGGTGELFF	TRBV4-3	TRBJ2-2
CASSPGLSYEQYF	TRBV5-1	TRBJ2-7
CASKVRQAGSYEQYF	TRBV6-5	TRBJ2-7
CSALVGPQNIQYF	TRBV20-1	TRBJ2-4
CASSSTVSNQPQHF	TRBV5-5	TRBJ1-5
CAVGESSYEQYF	TRBV12-3/TRBV12-4	TRBJ2-7
CASSYGDRDYEAFF	TRBV6-2/TRBV6-3	TRBJ1-1
CSALGVHTEAFF	TRBV29-1	TRBJ1-1
CSVVGGGNYGYTF	TRBV29-1	TRBJ1-2
CASSRYLDSSYEQYF	TRBV5-1	TRBJ2-7